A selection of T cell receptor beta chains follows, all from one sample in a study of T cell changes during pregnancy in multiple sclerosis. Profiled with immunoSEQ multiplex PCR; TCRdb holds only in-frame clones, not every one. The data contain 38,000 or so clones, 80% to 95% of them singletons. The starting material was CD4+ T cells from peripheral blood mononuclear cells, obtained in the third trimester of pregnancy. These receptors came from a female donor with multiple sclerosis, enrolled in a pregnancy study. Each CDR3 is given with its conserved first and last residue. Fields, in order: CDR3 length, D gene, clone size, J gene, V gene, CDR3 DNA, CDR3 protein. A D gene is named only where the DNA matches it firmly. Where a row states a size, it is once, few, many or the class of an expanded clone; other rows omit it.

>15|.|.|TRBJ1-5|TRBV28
TGTGCCAGCAGAACCCCTGGGGGCGCGGATCAGCCCCAGCATTTT
CASRTPGGADQPQHF
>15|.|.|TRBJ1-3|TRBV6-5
TGTGCCAGCAGTTACCGTCCCCTCTCTGGAAACACCATATATTTT
CASSYRPLSGNTIYF
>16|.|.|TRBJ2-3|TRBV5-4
TGTGCCAGCAGCTTGGCCCCCCGCGGTAGCACAGATACGCAGTATTTT
CASSLAPRGSTDTQYF
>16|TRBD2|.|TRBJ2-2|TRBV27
TGTGCCAGCAGTTTATTGCCCGCGGGAGCTGGCGGGGAGCTGTTTTTT
CASSLLPAGAGGELFF
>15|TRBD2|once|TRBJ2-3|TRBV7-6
TGTGCCAGCAGCTTGGGATCGGGAGGGAGGAATACGCAGTATTTT
CASSLGSGGRNTQYF
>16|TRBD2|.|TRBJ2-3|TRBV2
TGTGCCAGCAGTGAGCTACTAGCGGGACTACGGGATACGCAGTATTTT
CASSELLAGLRDTQYF
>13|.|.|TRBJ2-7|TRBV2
TGTGCCAGCAAAGGAGGTCCGGGCTACGAGCAGTACTTC
CASKGGPGYEQYF
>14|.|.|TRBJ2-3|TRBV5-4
TGTGCCAGCCGTCCGAGGACAGGCACAGATACGCAGTATTTT
CASRPRTGTDTQYF
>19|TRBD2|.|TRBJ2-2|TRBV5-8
TGTGCCAGCAGCTTCTCTACGACGCAACTAGCGCGATTCACCGGGGAGCTGTTTTTT
CASSFSTTQLARFTGELFF
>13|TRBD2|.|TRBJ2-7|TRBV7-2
TGTGCCAGCAGCTTTGGCGGGAGCTACGAGCAGTACTTC
CASSFGGSYEQYF
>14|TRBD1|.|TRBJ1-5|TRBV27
TGTGCCAGCAGTTGGGACAGGAACAATCAGCCCCAGCATTTT
CASSWDRNNQPQHF
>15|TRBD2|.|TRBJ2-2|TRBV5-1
TGCGCCAGCAGACTAGCGGGAGGAATCACCGGGGAGCTGTTTTTT
CASRLAGGITGELFF
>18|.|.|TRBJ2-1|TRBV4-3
TGCGCCAGCAGCCAAGAGAGATCGGGGGACGGACACTACAATGAGCAGTTCTTC
CASSQERSGDGHYNEQFF
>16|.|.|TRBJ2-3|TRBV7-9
TGTGCCAGCAGCTTTCGGCCGGGACATAGCACAGATACGCAGTATTTT
CASSFRPGHSTDTQYF
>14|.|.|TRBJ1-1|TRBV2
TGTGCCAGCACGGGAACGGTGGGGAACACTGAAGCTTTCTTT
CASTGTVGNTEAFF